The subject of this entry is one T cell receptor (beta chain). Its specificity is not known. This sample stems from a study of human thymus T cells. Study-wide points: Gene usage for V and J segments appeared biased in thymic and blood repertoires.

CDR3 length: 15 amino acids. Losses at the gene ends were 4 bases for V and 7 bases for J; bases not matched to a gene: 12. Per germline, CDR1 SGHTA and CDR2 FQGNSA. Data came from immunoSEQ multiplex PCR; TCRdb stores just in-frame clones and leaves some out. The sample lists approximately 49,000 clones; just under 95% were seen once. Healthy Finnish infants undergoing corrective surgery for congenital heart defects provided the donor material. During surgery, about 0.5-1 mL peripheral blood was drawn from four of eight donors. The receptor was derived from a girl younger than two with a congenital heart defect but otherwise immunologically healthy. The V gene is TRBV7-2, the J gene TRBJ2-5; 7 positions match TRBD1. Sequenced sample: blood. The CDR3 sequence is CASSSRLGGGSTQYF. In nucleotides, the CDR3 is TGTGCCAGCAGCTCCCGTTTAGGGGGCGGATCGACCCAGTACTTC.